This TCR beta chain derives from a study of blood T cell repertoires in COVID-19. The overall study: The study drew acute and convalescent COVID-19 samples from the United States, Italy and Spain. Sources were T cells, B-cell-depleted T cells, or PBMCs; the material itself was cDNA or gDNA.

Authors' processing steps: Estimated nucleated cell counts came from reference gene primer amplification. The table came from immunoSEQ multiplex PCR; TCRdb's copy has only in-frame clones and leaves some out. The V and J calls and the clone size are those of that table, but D and trimming were determined from the DNA. This sample yields 200,000 to 250,000 clones, of which 84% are seen a single time; roughly 18% belongs to the top ten. Specimen: peripheral blood. The TCR comes from a woman aged 80 or over with active or convalescent COVID-19.

CDR3 sequence reads: CASSVTQGGWGNTIYF. The CDR3 DNA is TGTGCCAGCAGCGTTACCCAGGGGGGATGGGGAAACACCATATATTTT. The chain has TRBV9 and TRBJ1-3; 7 positions agree with TRBD1. Per germline, CDR1 SGDLS and CDR2 YYNGEE. CDR3 size: 16 residues. Trimming removed 2 bases from V and 4 bases from J; junction bases left unmatched: 9.